A selection of T cell receptor beta chains follows, all from one sample in a study of T cell changes during pregnancy in multiple sclerosis. Clones were sequenced by immunoSEQ multiplex PCR, and TCRdb holds only the in-frame ones, with some missing. The sample contains about 44,000 clones, 80% to 95% of which appear only once. The sequencing here drew on CD4+ T cells from peripheral blood mononuclear cells, taken in the first trimester of pregnancy. These receptors originate from a female donor with multiple sclerosis, enrolled in a pregnancy study. Both conserved end residues are part of each CDR3. D genes are given only for firm matches. Rows give clone size only sometimes, using once, few, many, or a class for an expanded clone.

J	size	D	V	CDR3
TRBJ2-1	.	.	TRBV29-1	CSVEEESPATYNEQFF
TRBJ1-6	.	.	TRBV7-9	CASSFSSYNSPLHF
TRBJ1-1	.	.	TRBV5-4	CASTKQGNTEAFF
TRBJ2-3	.	.	TRBV7-9	CASSLVRGRGTDTQYF
TRBJ1-5	.	.	TRBV7-8	CASSLRGGHNQPQHF
TRBJ2-1	.	TRBD2	TRBV11-1	CASSSPGLAAYNEQFF
TRBJ2-2	.	.	TRBV7-2	CASRIDTGELFF
TRBJ2-7	once	TRBD1	TRBV6-1	CASYPGQGAHEQYF
TRBJ1-6	.	.	TRBV5-1	CASSLTENNSPLHF
TRBJ2-4	.	TRBD2	TRBV29-1	CSGSGRGGTIAKNIQYF
TRBJ2-1	.	TRBD2	TRBV6-6	CASTPGLGTYNEQFF
TRBJ2-3	.	TRBD2	TRBV5-1	CASSPGLAGVSYTQYF
TRBJ2-1	.	TRBD2	TRBV27	CASSFFGGYNEQFF
TRBJ2-7	.	TRBD1	TRBV28	CASSSWDRVWQYF
TRBJ1-1	few	.	TRBV29-1	CSVAQRQTLSAFF
TRBJ2-5	.	TRBD1	TRBV19	CASSITGGTETQYF
TRBJ1-5	.	.	TRBV28	CASLGGDWKPQHF
TRBJ2-3	once	TRBD2	TRBV6-1	CASSVSGFSTDTQYF
TRBJ2-7	.	.	TRBV14	CASSQNRRTGEQYF
TRBJ2-7	.	.	TRBV7-9	CASTLGTGTYEQYF
TRBJ2-4	.	TRBD2	TRBV29-1	CSVDGGAQNIQYF
TRBJ2-7	.	TRBD1	TRBV7-2	CASSPDRGQDEQYF
TRBJ2-7	.	.	TRBV6-4	CASLFYGGNEQYF
TRBJ2-3	.	TRBD2	TRBV4-2	CASSLLTSGTGDTQYF
TRBJ1-5	.	.	TRBV19	CASSIVSGANQPQHF
TRBJ2-7	.	.	TRBV10-3	CATRDNQRSYEQYF
TRBJ2-1	.	.	TRBV27	CASSPPGLGGNEQFF
TRBJ1-4	.	TRBD1	TRBV27	CASSFLTGGELFF
TRBJ2-1	.	.	TRBV7-6	CASSLAVPGFQGNEQFF
TRBJ1-4	.	TRBD1	TRBV6-1	CASSVTGGRLGNEKLFF
TRBJ1-2	.	TRBD1	TRBV5-1	CASSLSPGQGDYGYTF
TRBJ2-7	once	TRBD2	TRBV5-1	CASSPSGSYEQYF
TRBJ2-2	.	TRBD2	TRBV5-1	CASSGGLANTGELFF
TRBJ2-7	.	.	TRBV28	CASSPEAGRSYEQYF
TRBJ2-5	.	.	TRBV19	CASSISRASQETQYF
TRBJ1-2	.	.	TRBV5-6	CASSPGGYGYTF
TRBJ1-1	.	.	TRBV28	CASSKSTGPITEAFF
TRBJ2-7	few	.	TRBV4-1	CASSQDLREQYF
TRBJ2-1	.	TRBD2	TRBV6-5	CASSYSKLAGAHEQFF
TRBJ2-2	.	.	TRBV5-4	CASSLEQNTGELFF
TRBJ2-3	once	.	TRBV7-2	CASSSTGPSDTQYF
TRBJ2-1	.	.	TRBV21-1	CASSKVGDRGSRVYNEQFF